Listed below are T cell receptor beta chains from one sample, sequenced in a study of cytomegalovirus exposure and HLA in healthy donors. The assay was immunoSEQ multiplex PCR, and TCRdb's table has in-frame clones only and misses some. The repertoire has 100,000 to 150,000 clones, around 87% of them found once; the top ten carry 4.5% to 6.5%. The specimen sequenced was PBMCs. The receptors were sampled from a woman between 25 and 40 years old in good health and CMV-seronegative. Both conserved end residues are part of each CDR3. The D gene is left open where the match is weak. Clone size, where shown, is once, few, many, or a class for clones that have expanded.

NA | TRBJ1-1 | TRBV6-1 | NA | TGTGCCAGCAGTGAATTAGGGGGGGCGATTGGAGCTTTCTTT | CASSELGGAIGAFF
NA | TRBJ2-1 | TRBV28 | NA | TGTGCCAGCAGTCCCGCCCGCCGGGTAACTGAGCAGTTCTTC | CASSPARRVTEQFF
NA | TRBJ2-1 | TRBV18 | TRBD2 | TGTGCCAGCTCATCCACTAGCGGGAGGTTCGGTGGCGAGCAGTTCTTC | CASSSTSGRFGGEQFF
NA | TRBJ2-3 | TRBV9 | TRBD2 | TGTGCCAGCAGCATCAACCGGGAACTAGCGGGAGGGCCAGGGGGAGATACGCAGTATTTT | CASSINRELAGGPGGDTQYF
NA | TRBJ1-1 | TRBV30 | NA | TGTGCCTGGGGAACCCAGGAGAACACTGAAGCTTTCTTT | CAWGTQENTEAFF
NA | TRBJ2-4 | TRBV7-9 | NA | TGTGCCAGCGAGGGGACTGCCAAAAACATTCAGTACTTC | CASEGTAKNIQYF
NA | TRBJ1-6 | TRBV28 | TRBD1 | TGTGCCAGCAGTTTCCCCGGGACAGGGACTCCGTTCTATAATTCACCCCTCCACTTT | CASSFPGTGTPFYNSPLHF
once | TRBJ2-2 | TRBV9 | TRBD2 | TGTGCCAGCAGCCCTGGACTAGCGGGGGGCCAGAACACCGGGGAGCTGTTTTTT | CASSPGLAGGQNTGELFF
NA | TRBJ1-2 | TRBV28 | TRBD1 | TGTGCCAGCAGTTCCGGACAGGGGGACTATGGCTACACCTTC | CASSSGQGDYGYTF
few | TRBJ1-5 | TRBV19 | NA | TGTGCCAGTAGGTCGGTTTTGGACAAGAATCGCAATCAGCCCCAGCATTTT | CASRSVLDKNRNQPQHF
NA | TRBJ2-7 | TRBV19 | TRBD1 | TGTGCCAGTAGGCAAACCGGGACAGGGATATCCTACGAGCAGTACTTC | CASRQTGTGISYEQYF
NA | TRBJ1-6 | TRBV18 | TRBD1 | TGTGCCAGCTCACTCAGGGGGCCGATTGGATCACCCCTCCACTTT | CASSLRGPIGSPLHF
NA | TRBJ2-7 | TRBV7-9 | TRBD2 | TGTGCCAGCAGCTTAGTCGGGGGGGTTGCCTACGAGCAGTACTTC | CASSLVGGVAYEQYF
NA | TRBJ2-4 | TRBV4-3 | TRBD1 | TGCGCCAGCAGCCAAGATTCTGGGACAGCGAACATTCAGTACTTC | CASSQDSGTANIQYF
NA | TRBJ2-6 | TRBV6-4 | TRBD2 | TGTGCCAGCAGTTCCGGGACTAGCGGGAGCGCGGGGGGGGCCAACGTCCTGACTTTC | CASSSGTSGSAGGANVLTF
NA | TRBJ2-7 | TRBV10-2 | TRBD2 | TGCGCCAGCAGTGCTAGCGGTTACGAGCAGTACTTC | CASSASGYEQYF
NA | TRBJ2-7 | TRBV7-2 | TRBD2 | TGTGCCAGCAGCTTAGTTGGGACTAGCGGAGTAACCTACGAGCAGTACTTC | CASSLVGTSGVTYEQYF
NA | TRBJ1-4 | TRBV28 | NA | TGTGCCAGCAGTGACAGAGCAACTAATGAAAAACTGTTTTTT | CASSDRATNEKLFF
NA | TRBJ1-6 | TRBV5-1 | TRBD1 | TGCGCCAGCAGCTTGAAAGCCGGTGAAGGGGGCGGGTATTCACCCCTCCACTTT | CASSLKAGEGGGYSPLHF
once | TRBJ2-5 | TRBV5-4 | TRBD2 | TGTGCCAGCAGTAGCGGGGAGACCCAGTACTTC | CASSSGETQYF
NA | TRBJ2-2 | TRBV27 | TRBD2 | TGTGCCAGCAGTTTATCCCCTAGCGGGTCCACCGGGGAGCTGTTTTTT | CASSLSPSGSTGELFF
NA | TRBJ2-1 | TRBV5-1 | NA | TGCGCCAGCAGCCCTACTACTGGCTACAATGAGCAGTTCTTC | CASSPTTGYNEQFF
few | TRBJ1-2 | TRBV9 | TRBD1 | TGTGCCAGCAGCGCGACAGGGGCGGGCTATGGCTACACCTTC | CASSATGAGYGYTF
NA | TRBJ2-1 | TRBV7-9 | TRBD1 | TGTGCCAGCAGCTTAGGACAGGGGGCAAATGAGCAGTTCTTC | CASSLGQGANEQFF
NA | TRBJ2-5 | TRBV6-5 | NA | TGTGCCAGCAGTTACTCAGGCAGGGACCAGTACTTC | CASSYSGRDQYF
NA | TRBJ2-5 | TRBV5-4 | TRBD2 | TGTGCCAGCAGCCCTAGACTAGCGGGGGGTACCCTCCCAGAGACCCAGTACTTC | CASSPRLAGGTLPETQYF
NA | TRBJ1-2 | TRBV28 | NA | TGTGCCAGCATGGGGGGGGCAGGGGTGACCGATGGCTACACCTTC | CASMGGAGVTDGYTF
NA | TRBJ2-5 | TRBV4-1 | TRBD2 | TGCGCCAGCAGCCAAGGAAGAAAGCGGGGGAGCCGGGAGACCCAGTACTTC | CASSQGRKRGSRETQYF
NA | TRBJ1-4 | TRBV30 | NA | TGTGCCTGGAGTCCTCGACCGGGATTGGGGGAAAAACTGTTTTTT | CAWSPRPGLGEKLFF
NA | TRBJ2-7 | TRBV7-8 | NA | TGTGCCAGCAGCTTAGCGGGGGGAGTGGGTGCCTACGAGCAGTACTTC | CASSLAGGVGAYEQYF
NA | TRBJ1-1 | TRBV28 | NA | TGTGCCAGCAGTTTATGGAGGAGAACTGAAGCTTTCTTT | CASSLWRRTEAFF
once | TRBJ1-2 | TRBV20-1 | NA | TGCAGTGCTAGAATAATTGGCTACACCTTC | CSARIIGYTF
NA | TRBJ1-1 | TRBV4-1 | TRBD1 | TGCGCCAGCAGCTCATGGGACAGTGAAGCTTTCTTT | CASSSWDSEAFF
NA | TRBJ2-1 | TRBV7-9 | NA | TGTGCCAGCAGCTTACGTCCCGACTTGACCCATGAGCAGTTCTTC | CASSLRPDLTHEQFF
few | TRBJ2-7 | TRBV5-4 | NA | TGTGCCAGCAGCTTGGCGGGGAGCTCCTACGAGCAGTACTTC | CASSLAGSSYEQYF
NA | TRBJ2-2 | TRBV4-2 | NA | TGTGCCAGCAGCCAGGGAGGAGGATCCACCGGGGAGCTGTTTTTT | CASSQGGGSTGELFF
NA | TRBJ2-2 | TRBV28 | TRBD2 | TGTGCCAGCAGGCCCGGACTAGCGGGGCTAGCGAACACCGGGGAGCTGTTTTTT | CASRPGLAGLANTGELFF
once | TRBJ1-5 | TRBV28 | TRBD1 | TGTGCCAGCAGACAGGGGGTCGGTCAGCCCCAGCATTTT | CASRQGVGQPQHF
NA | TRBJ1-2 | TRBV6-5 | TRBD1 | TGTGCCAGCAGTTTGGGACAGGGATCTTCCTATGGCTACACCTTC | CASSLGQGSSYGYTF
few | TRBJ1-1 | TRBV19 | NA | TGTGCCAGCCGGGACGGGGGGGCCGGCACTGAAGCTTTCTTT | CASRDGGAGTEAFF
NA | TRBJ2-3 | TRBV9 | NA | TGTGCCAGCAGCGTAGGAGGTGATACGCAGTATTTT | CASSVGGDTQYF
NA | TRBJ2-5 | TRBV30 | TRBD2 | TGTGCCTGGAGGACCTCCGGGACTAGGGGGCAAGAGACCCAGTACTTC | CAWRTSGTRGQETQYF
NA | TRBJ2-1 | TRBV5-1 | TRBD2 | TGCGCCAGCAGCTCCCTGCGGACTAGCGGGATCTTGGGAATTTACAATGAGCAGTTCTTC | CASSSLRTSGILGIYNEQFF
NA | TRBJ1-5 | TRBV30 | NA | TGTGCCTGGAGTGCGGGAAACCTCGGGCAGCCCCAGCATTTT | CAWSAGNLGQPQHF
NA | TRBJ2-1 | TRBV11-3 | NA | TGTGCCAGCAGCTTAGACCAGGGGGGCAGCAGCTCCTACAATGAGCAGTTCTTC | CASSLDQGGSSSYNEQFF
NA | TRBJ1-6 | TRBV28 | TRBD1 | TGTGCCAGCAGTTTCCGACAGGGCTATAATTCACCCCTCCACTTT | CASSFRQGYNSPLHF
NA | TRBJ1-2 | TRBV10-3 | TRBD1 | TGTGCCATCAGTGGTACAGGGGGCGGGAACCATGGCTACACCTTC | CAISGTGGGNHGYTF
NA | TRBJ2-2 | TRBV28 | NA | TGTGCCAGCAGTTTGCGTCCGAACACCGGGGAGCTGTTTTTT | CASSLRPNTGELFF
NA | TRBJ2-1 | TRBV27 | TRBD2 | TGTGCCAGCAGCTCCCCGGGGGCGGGAGGTTTAGTTGAGCAGTTCTTC | CASSSPGAGGLVEQFF
NA | TRBJ2-7 | TRBV11-3 | TRBD1 | TGTGCCAGCAGCTTTAGCGACAGGGACTACGAGCAGTACTTC | CASSFSDRDYEQYF
NA | TRBJ2-1 | TRBV2 | TRBD2 | TGTGCCAGCAGCTTCGGACTAGCCTACGACAATGAGCAGTTCTTC | CASSFGLAYDNEQFF
NA | TRBJ2-5 | TRBV5-1 | NA | TGCGCCAGCAGCTTGGTGCGCGACGGGGAGACCCAGTACTTC | CASSLVRDGETQYF
NA | TRBJ2-7 | TRBV7-9 | TRBD1 | TGTTCCAGCAGCTCAACCCTCGACAGGGTCACCTACGAGCAGTACTTC | CSSSSTLDRVTYEQYF
NA | TRBJ2-3 | TRBV27 | NA | TGTGCCAGCAGTTACCGGGGAACAGATACGCAGTATTTT | CASSYRGTDTQYF
once | TRBJ2-3 | TRBV7-3 | NA | TGTGCCAGCGGGCGGGATGGGTCAGATACGCAGTATTTT | CASGRDGSDTQYF
NA | TRBJ2-7 | TRBV29-1 | NA | TGCAGCGTTGTCCCGGGGTTGGCCTACAAGCAGTACTTC | CSVVPGLAYKQYF
few | TRBJ1-1 | TRBV5-1 | TRBD1 | TGCGCCAGCAGCTTGACAGGGGGTTTAGCTTTCTTT | CASSLTGGLAFF
NA | TRBJ1-1 | TRBV7-2 | NA | TGTGCCAGCAGCTTAGCAGGGGCGCGGTTCGAGAACACTGAAGCTTTCTTT | CASSLAGARFENTEAFF
NA | TRBJ2-5 | TRBV4-2 | TRBD1 | TGTGCCAGCAGCCAAGCCGTAGCAGGGGGCATGGGAGAGACCCAGTACTTC | CASSQAVAGGMGETQYF